The next 22 T cell receptor beta chains were all read from a single sample in a study of control samples from healthy donors and cancer patients. Measured with immunoSEQ multiplex PCR; TCRdb has only the in-frame clones, and not every one. The table has more than 85,000 clones, about nine tenths seen once. Material for sequencing was blood. Source of these receptors: a human donor in good health. The donor label of this sample is uncertain.

The V and J genes are TRBV6-1 and TRBJ2-3; 13 bases fit TRBD2. The J segment lost 4 bases and the V segment lost 6 bases, leaving 7 bases of the junction unmatched. The CDR3 is 16 amino acids. Germline CDR1 reads MNHNS; CDR2 reads SASEGT. The CDR3 DNA reads TGTGCCAGCAGGGAAACTAGCGGGGGGGCCCCAGATACGCAGTATTTT. The encoded protein is CASRETSGGAPDTQYF.

V is TRBV7-2 and J is TRBJ1-5, with 8 bases matching TRBD1. The V gene end was trimmed by 4 bases and the J gene end by 1 base; junction bases not matched to a gene: 3. This CDR3 region has 15 residues. Germline-derived CDR1 and CDR2 are SGHTA and FQGNSA. CDR3 in DNA: TGTGCCAGCAGCTCTGGACAGGGCAGCAATCAGCCCCAGCATTTT. This encodes CASSSGQGSNQPQHF. Using reference TRBV7-2 and TRBJ1-5 for the parts outside the CDR3, the full variable domain is GAGVSQSPSNKVTEKGKDVELRCDPISGHTALYWYRQSLGQGLEFLIYFQGNSAPDKSGLPSDRFSAERTGGSVSTLTIQRTQQEDSAVYLCASSSGQGSNQPQHFGDGTRLSIL.

The V call is TRBV11-2, the J call TRBJ2-1, with D possibly matching TRBD2 (5 bases). The germline V gene has CDR1 SGHAT and CDR2 FQNNGV. The CDR3 is 12 residues long. The ends were cut back, 5 bases at V and 15 bases at J, with 17 bases in the middle. DNA of the CDR3: TGTGCCAGCAGCGCCAGCGGTGCGGCACCGTTCTTC. It specifies CASSASGAAPFF.

This clone came up a few times. The V gene is TRBV12-3 or TRBV12-4, the J gene TRBJ2-7; D ambiguous. The CDR3 has 12 amino acids. Trimming stripped 5 bases from V and 9 bases from J, with 14 bases between. The CDR3 region has the DNA TGTGCCAGCAGTCGCGACGCGGTGGTGCAGTACTTC. Protein: CASSRDAVVQYF.

The CDR3 loop is CASSQDWGTEAFF. CDR3 sequence (DNA): TGTGCCAGCAGCCAAGATTGGGGAACTGAAGCTTTCTTT. The V call is TRBV3-1 (or the pseudogene TRBV3-2), the J call TRBJ1-1; unclear D gene. The germline gives CDR1 LGHDT, CDR2 YNNKEL (reference sequence). The V end lost 0 bases, the J end lost 5 bases, and 7 bases lay between the germline ends. The CDR3 has 13 residues.

This chain connects TRBV2 to TRBJ2-3, with D possibly matching TRBD1 (6 bases). Germline assignment: CDR1 SNHLY and CDR2 FYNNEI. CDR3 length equals 13 residues. V lost 5 bases, J lost 6 bases, and 12 bases lay in between. The CDR3 DNA reads TGTGCCAGCAGTAGAGGGGGAGACGATACGCAGTATTTT. Its protein is CASSRGGDDTQYF.

The CDR3 bases are TGTGCCAGCTCACCACCGGGTTTCGGCGGGATTCTCGAGCAGTACTTC. Its protein product is CASSPPGFGGILEQYF. V gene TRBV18 combines with J gene TRBJ2-7, with D tentatively TRBD2 (6 bases). The CDR3 extends over 16 amino acids. Trimming took off 0 bases at V and 6 bases at J, with 18 bases between the two ends. Germline loops: CDR1 KGHSH, CDR2 LQKENI.

The chain has TRBV29-1 and TRBJ2-7, with D tentatively TRBD1 (6 bases). Trimming pared 4 bases from V and 0 bases from J, leaving 16 bases between. The V gene's germline CDR1 is SQVTM and CDR2 ANQGSEA. This CDR3 is built from 15 residues. The CDR3 DNA sequence: TGCAGCGTTGGGGGGCCTAGGGAATTCTCCTACGAGCAGTACTTC. This translates into CSVGGPREFSYEQYF.

The rearrangement links TRBV12-3 or TRBV12-4 to TRBJ2-3; D possibly corresponds to TRBD1 (5 bases). Deletions cut 6 bases from V and 6 bases from J, with 13 bases between. The length of the CDR3 is 13 residues. The CDR3 DNA reads as TGTGCCAGCAGCACCCAGGGTCTGGATACGCAGTATTTT. The encoded protein is CASSTQGLDTQYF.

The J gene is TRBJ2-1, the V gene TRBV27, with unresolved D. The V end lost 4 bases, the J end lost 0 bases, and 4 bases lay between the germline ends. The CDR3 runs 13 residues. CDR1 is MNHEY and CDR2 is SMNVEV in the germline V gene (reference sequence). CDR3 region: CASSYSSYNEQFF. In DNA form, the CDR3 reads TGTGCCAGCAGTTACAGCTCCTACAATGAGCAGTTCTTC.

The CDR3 protein is CASSIIGNTEAFF. The CDR3 DNA is TGTGCCAGTAGTATTATCGGTAACACTGAAGCTTTCTTT. V usage is TRBV19 and J usage is TRBJ1-1; D remains unclear. The germline V and J ends were trimmed by 3 bases and 2 bases, with 7 bases remaining between them. CDR1 and CDR2 from the germline V gene are LNHDA and SQIVND (reference sequence). This CDR3 is 13 amino acids long.

A single count supports this clone. The chain employs TRBV7-7 and TRBJ2-3; no definite D call. V lost 1 base and J lost 8, with 13 bases in between. This CDR3 is built from 14 residues. CDR1 is SSHAT, CDR2 FNYEAQ, per germline (reference sequence). The CDR3 DNA sequence: TGTGCCAGCAGCTTAGTTTTATTTACCGGTACGCAGTATTTT. Protein: CASSLVLFTGTQYF.

The rearrangement links TRBV4-3 to TRBJ1-2; D uncertain. The CDR3 is made up of 15 amino acids. Germline loops: CDR1 LGHNA, CDR2 YSLEER. The V end lost 0 bases, the J end lost 0 bases, and 8 bases lay between the germline ends. The CDR3 loop reads CASSQETVANYGYTF. In DNA form, the CDR3 reads TGCGCCAGCAGCCAAGAAACAGTAGCTAACTATGGCTACACCTTC.

V gene TRBV21-1 combines with J gene TRBJ1-2. TRBV21-1 is labeled a pseudogene. CDR3 size: 15 residues. Here the CDR3 reads CASSKARVTRDGYTF. The DNA for the CDR3 is TGTGCCAGCAGCAAAGCAAGGGTAACTCGAGATGGCTACACCTTC.

The rearrangement links TRBV3-1 (or the pseudogene TRBV3-2) to TRBJ2-7, with 9 bases identical to TRBD2. Germline V gives CDR1 LGHDT, CDR2 YNNKEL (reference sequence). The V and J ends lost 4 bases and 3 bases, in that order; junction bases with no gene match: 7. The CDR3 loop spans 15 amino acids. CDR3 coding DNA: TGTGCCAGCAGCCTTAGCGGGGGCCATCACTACGAGCAGTACTTC. It specifies CASSLSGGHHYEQYF.

The V call is TRBV19, the J call TRBJ2-1; D gene uncertain. Germline V gene data show CDR1 as LNHDA and CDR2 as SQIVND (reference sequence). CDR3 length: 13 residues. The V end was cut by 9 bases, the J end by 2 bases, with 11 bases between. The CDR3 DNA is TGTGCCAGCTCCGATTGGGCCTACAATGAGCAGTTCTTC. Translated, it gives CASSDWAYNEQFF.

The chain combines TRBV27 with TRBJ1-6; no clear D gene. The germline gives CDR1 MNHEY, CDR2 SMNVEV (reference sequence). Trimming left V 6 bases short and J 4 bases short, with 7 bases between. The CDR3 runs to 13 residues. The CDR3 loop is CASSIGYNSPLHF. The CDR3 bases are TGTGCCAGCAGCATAGGGTATAATTCACCCCTCCACTTT.

The V call is TRBV6-5, the J call TRBJ2-5; possibly TRBD2 for D (7 bases). Germline V gene lookup returns CDR1 MNHEY and CDR2 SVGAGI. V was cut by 8 bases and J by 5 bases, with 18 bases left in between. This CDR3 is built from 14 residues. CDR3 amino acids: CASGGDTAGETQYF. Here the CDR3 DNA reads TGTGCCAGCGGGGGGGACACGGCGGGCGAGACCCAGTACTTC.

V and J are TRBV19 and TRBJ1-4, with D unclear. The germline CDR1 and CDR2 sequences are LNHDA and SQIVND (reference sequence). This CDR3 is 17 amino acids long. V was shortened by 4 bases and J by 0 bases, with 15 bases between the two germline ends. CDR3 DNA sequence: TGTGCCAGTAGTAGGTTAGGCAATCTTGCAACTAATGAAAAACTGTTTTTT. This encodes CASSRLGNLATNEKLFF.

The rearrangement uses TRBV21-1 and TRBJ1-1; the D call TRBD1 from the table was never checked on the DNA. TRBV21-1 is a known pseudogene. CDR3 length: 16 residues. CDR3 nucleotide sequence: TGTGCCAGCAGCAAGATCAGGGCGGTATCGAACACTGAAGCTTTCTTT. Amino acid sequence: CASSKIRAVSNTEAFF.

This chain links TRBV6-5 with TRBJ2-7; D might be TRBD2 (6 bases). V gave up 2 bases and J gave up 6 bases, with 11 bases separating them. The germline V gene encodes CDR1 MNHEY and CDR2 SVGAGI. The CDR3 has 13 amino acids. The CDR3 loop reads CASSYTGVPEQYF. In DNA form, the CDR3 reads TGTGCCAGCAGTTACACGGGGGTTCCCGAGCAGTACTTC.

The rearrangement joins TRBV6-5 to TRBJ2-3; 11 positions match TRBD2. V dropped 2 bases and J dropped 5; count of bases not matched to a gene: 0. This CDR3 contains 14 residues. CDR1 and CDR2 from the germline V gene are MNHEY and SVGAGI. CDR3 protein: CASSYGTSGDTQYF. CDR3 nucleotides: TGTGCCAGCAGTTACGGGACTAGCGGAGATACGCAGTATTTT.